Only a few counts were recorded for the clone carrying this TCR beta chain. Other DNA sequences within the sample encode an identical CDR3. The time point was: peripheral blood 6 weeks after treatment start. Samples were collected from each patient before treatment and during treatment. Each patient gave between 1 and 8 of them in total. These data are taken from a study of PD-L1 blockade in urothelial cancer. The wider study: T cells were recovered from blood samples at a median of around 130,000.

Assay: immunoSEQ multiplex PCR; the TCRdb copy retains only in-frame clones and omits some. Among about 50,000 clones listed, over 75% were seen once. The CDR3 loop spans 12 amino acids. V was pared by 0 bases and J by 9 bases, with 9 bases between. Germline V gives CDR1 SGHKS, CDR2 YYEKEE (reference sequence). The receptor was isolated from a man over 45 with urothelial cancer. The V and J genes are TRBV5-5 and TRBJ1-1; maybe TRBD1 (6 bases). Sequences were derived from PBMCs, sampled around atezolizumab (anti-PD-L1) treatment. Here the CDR3 reads CASSLGQGKAFF. As DNA, the CDR3 is TGTGCCAGCAGCTTGGGCCAGGGGAAAGCTTTCTTT.